The 22 T cell receptor beta chains reported below all come from one sample, sequenced in a study of T-cell reconstitution after alpha-beta-depleted transplantation in children. Unique molecular identifiers were used to barcode this TCRbeta library. TCRdb processed the PCR reads anew with MiXCR; each CDR3 protein has one entry. Of roughly 6,100 distinct CDR3 sequences listed, roughly 15% were seen once; the top ten hold 70% to 85%. This sample comprised PBMCs, mostly from graft donor cells, obtained 180 days after TCRalphabeta/CD19-depleted stem cell transplant. These receptor sequences come from a patient aged 2 to 9 who had a stem cell transplant for inherited bone marrow failure, so the T cells may come from the graft donor.

This clonotype was seen ten or more times. This rearrangement joins TRBV4-2 to TRBJ2-5, with D perhaps TRBD1 (6 bases). The V and J ends lost 6 bases and 1 base respectively, with 12 bases between them. CDR1 and CDR2 (germline): LGHNA, YNFKEQ. This CDR3 contains 14 residues. CDR3 nucleotide sequence: TGTGCCAGCAGAAGCGACAGGAGCCAAGAGACCCAGTACTTC. Protein product: CASRSDRSQETQYF.

This clonotype has at least ten counts. This chain uses TRBV10-3 with TRBJ2-5; 11 bases match TRBD1. Per the germline V gene, CDR1 is ENHRY and CDR2 is SYGVKD. V was pared by 11 bases and J by 3 bases, with 8 bases of the junction left unmatched. This CDR3 is 14 amino acids long. The CDR3 loop is CAVQRDRGEETQYF. The CDR3 DNA is TGTGCCGTCCAAAGGGACAGGGGGGAAGAGACCCAGTACTTC.

This clonotype was seen at least ten times. V and J are TRBV18 and TRBJ1-5, with 9 nucleotides matching TRBD1. Germline values: CDR1 KGHSH, CDR2 LQKENI. The CDR3 has 14 amino acids. V gave up 6 bases and J gave up 2 bases; unmatched junction bases: 2. Here the CDR3 DNA reads TGTGCCAGCTCGTGGACAGGGGGCAATCAGCCCCAGCATTTT. It is translated as CASSWTGGNQPQHF.

This clonotype showed up many times. This rearrangement joins TRBV27 to TRBJ2-1, with D possibly TRBD2 on 6 matching bases. Trimming stripped 8 bases from V and 5 bases from J, with 22 bases between. This CDR3 is 16 amino acids long. CDR1 is MNHEY and CDR2 is SMNVEV in the germline V gene (reference sequence). CDR3 coding DNA: TGTGCCAGCGGGGCCGGGACTTTTACCGGCGACAATGAGCAGTTCTTC. Protein: CASGAGTFTGDNEQFF.

This clonotype was seen ten or more times. The genes are TRBV6-5 and TRBJ1-1, with a tentative D call TRBD1 (6 bases). Germline-derived CDR1 and CDR2 are MNHEY and SVGAGI. V was cut by 0 bases and J by 7 bases, with 12 bases left in between. CDR3 length: 14 residues. CDR3 DNA sequence: TGTGCCAGCAGTTACTCCGACAGGAGGGTTGAAGCTTTCTTT. Protein product: CASSYSDRRVEAFF.

This clonotype was found many times. This chain connects TRBV28 to TRBJ2-1; 9 bases map to TRBD1. After removal of 3 bases from V and 4 bases from J, the junction contained 10 bases not matched to a gene. CDR1 and CDR2 from the germline V gene are MDHEN and SYDVKM. This CDR3 region has 17 residues. In DNA form, the CDR3 reads TGTGCCAGCAGTTTTACAGGGGGCGCGTCCCCTTACAATGAGCAGTTCTTC. Protein sequence: CASSFTGGASPYNEQFF.

This clonotype was seen at least ten times. The rearrangement joins TRBV27 to TRBJ2-3; TRBD2 aligns across 11 bases. J gave up 0 bases and V 4 bases, and 0 bases lay outside the gene matches. CDR1 and CDR2 from the germline V gene are MNHEY and SMNVEV (reference sequence). The CDR3 length is 15 residues. CDR3 amino acids: CASSWTSGSTDTQYF. For the CDR3, the DNA is TGTGCCAGCAGTTGGACTAGCGGGAGCACAGATACGCAGTATTTT.

The count of this clonotype is one. V is TRBV19 and J is TRBJ2-7; D is ambiguous. V was shortened by 3 bases and J by 7 bases, with 13 bases between the two germline ends. Germline CDR1 and CDR2: LNHDA and SQIVND (reference sequence). This CDR3 contains 13 residues. The CDR3 bases are TGTGCCAGTAGTATGGGCAGTTCTCGGGAGCAGTACTTC. Translating gives CASSMGSSREQYF.

At least ten counts were recorded for this clonotype. This chain joins TRBV9 and TRBJ2-7, with 9 nucleotides matching TRBD1. CDR1 and CDR2 (germline): SGDLS, YYNGEE. CDR3 size: 17 residues. After removal of 2 bases from V and 5 bases from J, the junction contained 14 bases not matched to a gene. In DNA form, the CDR3 reads TGTGCCAGCAGCGTGACTTCAGGGGACAGGGTTCACGACGAGCAGTACTTC. It specifies CASSVTSGDRVHDEQYF.

Within the sample, this clonotype is medium-sized (0.01 to 0.1%). The chain recombines TRBV7-9 with TRBJ1-2; D may be TRBD1 (5 bases). Germline V CDR1 and CDR2: SEHNR, FQNEAQ (reference sequence). V was trimmed by 5 bases and J by 10 bases, leaving 8 bases between them. The CDR3 loop spans 10 amino acids. The DNA for the CDR3 is TGTGCCAGCAGCCCAGGGTTCTACACCTTC. Amino acid sequence: CASSPGFYTF. Full variable domain (rest looked up from reference TRBV7-9 and TRBJ1-2): DTGVSQNPRHKITKRGQNVTFRCDPISEHNRLYWYRQTLGQGPEFLTYFQNEAQLEKSRLLSDRFSAERPKGSFSTLEIQRTEQGDSAMYLCASSPGFYTFGSGTRLTVV.

This clonotype was observed at least ten times. The rearrangement links TRBV20-1 to TRBJ2-1, with 7 bases lining up with TRBD2. This CDR3 is 15 amino acids long. V gave up 2 bases and J gave up 7 bases; unmatched junction bases: 11. The V gene's germline CDR1 is DFQATT and CDR2 SNEGSKA (reference sequence). This CDR3 reads CSARRLGGSGNEQFF. The CDR3 DNA follows: TGCAGTGCTAGACGTCTTGGCGGGAGCGGTAATGAGCAGTTCTTC.

This clonotype came up many times. This rearrangement joins TRBV18 to TRBJ2-7; 12 bases line up with TRBD2. In germline, CDR1 is KGHSH, CDR2 LQKENI. There are 15 residues in the CDR3. Unmatched junction bases numbered 5, after V lost 3 bases and J lost 5 bases. Here the CDR3 DNA reads TGTGCCAGCTCACCGACTAGCGGGAGCAAAAACGAGCAGTACTTC. Encoded protein: CASSPTSGSKNEQYF. The full variable domain, its missing parts supplied by reference TRBV18 and TRBJ2-7, is NAGVMQNPRHLVRRRGQEARLRCSPMKGHSHVYWYRQLPEEGLKFMVYLQKENIIDESGMPKERFSAEFPKEGPSILRIQQVVRGDSAAYFCASSPTSGSKNEQYFGPGTRLTVT.

The J gene is TRBJ2-3, the V gene TRBV3-1; no reliable D call. Looked up from germline, CDR1 is LGHDT and CDR2 is YNNKEL (reference sequence). The CDR3 length is 12 residues. V gave up 11 bases and J gave up 2 bases, with 11 bases separating them. The CDR3 DNA is TGTGCCTCCACCCTCTTCACAGATACGCAGTATTTT. It is translated as CASTLFTDTQYF.

This clonotype was seen at least ten times. The chain has TRBV7-9 and TRBJ1-1; 8 nucleotides line up with TRBD1. From germline, CDR1 is SEHNR and CDR2 FQNEAQ (reference sequence). V trimming: 5 bases; J trimming: 7 bases; junction bases outside the gene matches: 3. There are 12 residues in the CDR3. The CDR3 region is CASSPTGDEAFF. CDR3 bases: TGTGCCAGCAGCCCGACAGGGGATGAAGCTTTCTTT.

The chain combines TRBV6-2 or TRBV6-3 with TRBJ2-7, with 10 nucleotides matching TRBD2. CDR1 MNHEY and CDR2 SVGEGT come from the germline V gene. The J segment lost 2 bases and the V segment lost 4 bases, leaving 8 bases of the junction unmatched. There are 16 residues in the CDR3. Written as DNA, the CDR3 is TGTGCCAGCAGTTTCTCCGGACTAGCGGACCCCTACGAGCAGTACTTC. This codes for CASSFSGLADPYEQYF.

This clonotype was seen many times. V gene TRBV20-1 combines with J gene TRBJ2-1; D is perhaps TRBD2 (7 bases). Germline V gene data show CDR1 as DFQATT and CDR2 as SNEGSKA (reference sequence). Trimming stripped 3 bases from V and 7 bases from J, with 19 bases between. The CDR3 contains 15 residues. The CDR3 DNA reads TGCAGTGCTAGTCCGGGGGCTAGCGGCCCAAATGAGCAGTTCTTC. Residues: CSASPGASGPNEQFF.

This clonotype came up many times. The J gene is TRBJ2-2, the V gene TRBV5-1, with 7 bases matching TRBD1. Germline lookup yields CDR1 SGHRS and CDR2 YFSETQ. The V segment lost 3 bases and the J segment 0 bases; nucleotides outside the gene matches: 2. The CDR3 runs to 15 residues. CDR3: CASSYGQANTGELFF. In nucleotides, the CDR3 is TGCGCCAGCAGCTATGGACAGGCGAACACCGGGGAGCTGTTTTTT.

This clonotype was detected ten times or more. The chain carries TRBV24-1 and TRBJ2-2, with TRBD1 as a possible D gene (5 bases). Germline loops: CDR1 KGHDR, CDR2 SFDVKD. V dropped 1 base and J dropped 3 bases, with 5 bases sitting between them. The CDR3 loop spans 14 amino acids. For the CDR3, the DNA is TGTGCCACCAGTGATTTAGGGGACACCGGGGAGCTGTTTTTT. It specifies CATSDLGDTGELFF.

At least ten counts were recorded for this clonotype. The chain links TRBV7-9 to TRBJ1-2; 12 bases are a match to TRBD1. This CDR3 comprises 17 residues. The germline gives CDR1 SEHNR, CDR2 FQNEAQ (reference sequence). Germline trimming cut 6 bases from V and 5 bases from J; bases unmatched to any gene: 13. The CDR3 loop reads CASRAGTGGNREYGYTF. The CDR3 DNA is TGTGCCAGCAGAGCCGGGACAGGGGGCAATAGGGAATATGGCTACACCTTC.

Turning to this clonotype: This may stem from a read error, because a much larger clone lies one nucleotide away. The chain couples TRBV3-1 to TRBJ2-7; TRBD1 aligns across 8 bases. The CDR3 loop spans 14 amino acids. Per germline, CDR1 LGHDT and CDR2 YNNKEL (reference sequence). Here the CDR3 DNA reads TGTGCCAGCAGCCCCGCTCACAGGGGGACCGAGCAGTGCTTC. Protein sequence: CASSPAHRGTEQCF.

This clonotype has at least ten counts. This chain uses TRBV20-1 with TRBJ2-5, with D perhaps being TRBD1 or TRBD2 (5 bases each). V dropped 3 bases and J dropped 4 bases, with 15 bases sitting between them. This CDR3 comprises 14 residues. Looked up from germline, CDR1 is DFQATT and CDR2 is SNEGSKA (reference sequence). The CDR3 bases are TGCAGTGCTAGGGTCACGCCTGGGGGAGAGACCCAGTACTTC. Translating it yields CSARVTPGGETQYF.

The table lists this clonotype with many counts. The chain links TRBV5-4 to TRBJ2-7; D possibly corresponds to TRBD1 (5 bases). Germline assignment: CDR1 SGHNT and CDR2 YYREEE (reference sequence). The V end lost 2 bases, the J end lost 1 base, and 13 bases lay between the germline ends. CDR3 length: 15 amino acids. Here the CDR3 DNA reads TGTGCCAGCAGCTTACAAACAGGTTTTTCCTACGAGCAGTACTTC. Amino acids: CASSLQTGFSYEQYF.